This T cell receptor beta chain was sequenced during a study of blood T cell repertoires in COVID-19 (dated by TCRdb to the early 2020s). At the level of the whole study: ImmuneRACE Cohort 3 recovered participants were defined by two consecutive negative NP/OP PCR tests, healthcare professional clearance, or symptom resolution. The material from the prospective study consisted of cDNA or gDNA derived from T cells, B-cell-depleted T cells, or PBMCs. Where HLA class I and class II types were available, the types were taken from metadata supplied by the sample provider, not from assay-based typing. A freely available public database, intended as a resource for researchers studying the immune response to SARS-CoV-2, is where the repertoires were released. Samples were obtained from the ongoing ImmuneRACE study (first 160 participants) and from about 1,300 subjects provided by 6 global collaborators. Samples from collaborators originated in the United States, Italy and Spain and spanned both the acute and convalescent phases of COVID-19. Deeply sampled blood TCRbeta repertoires from subjects exposed to, actively infected with, or recovered from COVID-19 were included in the dataset. The sample metadata nearly always contained a de-identified subject ID, COVID-19 status, age in years and sex.

Results the study describes overall, beyond this receptor: Clinical and demographic metadata were provided uncurated, with the amount varying by source and participant.

The CDR3, cysteine through phenylalanine, is 14 amino acids long. Only CDR3 DNA is held: 42 bases, read in frame from base 1. V is reduced by 5 bases and J by 4 bases, leaving a spacing of 14 bases between them. Looking up the germline V gene (reference sequence) yields CDR1 MNHEY and CDR2 SMNVEV. TCRbeta CDR3 regions were amplified from genomic DNA using the immunoSEQ Assay, a bias-controlled multiplex PCR. The published analysis was carried out like this. Within the assay, amplification of reference gene primers was used to estimate how many nucleated cells each sample contained. Sequence reads were collapsed and filtered to measure the absolute abundance of every unique TCRbeta CDR3 rearrangement. For each sample, productive Simpson clonality was calculated as the square root of Simpson's diversity index over productive rearrangements. What TCRdb holds here is the immuneACCESS table cut down to in-frame rearrangements. Part of the clones is not present; checked against another copy, under half of the missing clones reflect an unresolved V gene, and the others are unexplained. V, J and clone size are those of that table, while D and trimming were read from the DNA. Counted in this sample were over 250,000 clones; about 88% of them appeared once. Of the sample, approximately 2% is held by the ten largest clones.

Enrolling through a virtual design, the prospective study's participants ranged in age from roughly 18 to 95 years and lived across around 25 United States geographic areas. In the prospective study, participants were assigned to cohorts based on the clinical history participants reported in a screening survey and a study questionnaire. Each participant in the prospective study had whole blood, serum and a nasopharyngeal or oropharyngeal swab collected by mobile phlebotomists. Prospective study participants could optionally give additional blood draws and questionnaires over an approximately two-month period. Before DNA extraction, blood samples from the prospective study were shipped at room temperature or frozen. Concerning this clone itself: Its cognate antigen has yet to be identified. Per-base quality was not reported, and no clone a single base away is much larger than it.

The TCR was taken from a woman aged 55-75 years in a cohort exposed to, infected with or recovered from COVID-19 (not recorded which). The sequencing sample was made of PBMCs or T cells enriched from blood (not recorded which). Recombination linked TRBV27 to TRBJ1-1; a tentative D call is TRBD1 (6 bases match). Read as DNA, the sequence is TGTGCCAGCAGTGGGGACACCTCCATCACTGAAGCTTTCTTT. This yields the protein CASSGDTSITEAFF.